This TCR beta chain originates from a study of blood T cells in healthy people across ages (dated by TCRdb to 2014 to 2015). With regard to the full study: In model experiments, roughly one uniquely barcoded TCR beta cDNA molecule per two T cells was captured by template switching. Age-related changes in TCR beta repertoire diversity were measured in the study by deep sequencing normalized with unique cDNA molecular identifiers. The donors were split into four age groups: young (average roughly 15 years), middle-aged (about 40), aged (more than 55) and long-lived (approximately 89). To avoid experimental bias, donors of different ages were distributed randomly across sequencing lanes. For two donors (one aged 18 to 30 and one aged 80 or older), the study analyzed two additional independent replicas of 1 million unique cDNA reads from the same blood draw. Study-wide findings and limitations: Compared with the aged group, the long-lived group had more naive CD4+ T cells, fewer expanded clones and increased TCR diversity, a pattern suggesting age selection. Conclusive comparison of naive and antigen-experienced compartments was prevented by the profiling of bulk unsorted PBMCs. The percentage of naive T cells measured by flow cytometry correlated strongly with observed TCR beta diversity. Total diversity estimates from one million sequenced T cells were considered lower bounds and underestimates. Because donor CMV infection status was unknown, age-related changes in expanded clonotypes were potentially confounded. As age increased, observed TCR beta diversity per million T cells dropped in a roughly linear way, and a significant reduction was already evident by age 40.

V was cut back by 3 bases and J by 5 bases, leaving a gap of 5 bases between them. Looking up the germline V gene yields CDR1 SGHTA and CDR2 FQGNSA. From its cysteine to its phenylalanine, the CDR3 spans 12 amino acids. Only CDR3 DNA is held: 36 bases, read in frame from base 1. Preparation of the library involved 5' RACE. The instrument given in TCRdb is Illumina HiSeq 2500. A second roughly 7 to 11 cycle PCR used a sample-barcoded 5' primer and a J-beta primer mix. A template-switch 5' adaptor carrying 12 random nucleotides introduced a unique molecular identifier onto each TCR beta cDNA molecule. At least 2.5 million CDR3-containing paired-end reads were obtained from each sample. The Mint cDNA synthesis kit, primed by a TRBC-specific oligonucleotide, was used to synthesize first-strand cDNA from all RNA. All cDNA was treated with uracil-DNA glycosylase and then went through a first 18-cycle PCR with the universal primers M1SS and BC2_uni_R. Per the source publication's procedure: For normalization, 1 million high-quality reads were randomly selected from each sample, with every read carrying a distinct molecular identifier. Instead of being binned into consensus sequences, reads that shared molecular identifiers were thrown out. MiTCR, with a Q25 quality threshold and the strictest error-elimination algorithm, was used for CDR3 identification, clonotype clustering and error correction. A nonparametric unseen species model with Euler transformation was used to estimate a lower bound on total TCR beta diversity. The public sequencing data were trimmed at Q25 with fastp and processed into clonotypes with MiXCR by TCRdb, which kept only in-frame beta chains. One record per CDR3 amino acid sequence lists the most common genes and DNA. TCRdb's processing, not the study's, gives the V and J calls here. The sample table lists some 640,000 distinct CDR3 sequences, approximately 50% of them with a count of one. Around 32% of the sample is held by the ten biggest clonotypes.

About this clonotype itself: This clone's antigen is unknown. Base quality data are lacking; no much larger clone is found one base away.

Donors were 39 systemically healthy Caucasian individuals from Russia aged 6 to 90 years. Ten milliliters of peripheral blood were drawn from each donor into EDTA-treated Vacutainer tubes. Ficoll-Paque density-gradient centrifugation was used to isolate PBMCs, with at least 7 million per sample. Total RNA was extracted from PBMCs with Trizol reagent, with at least 5 micrograms obtained per sample. For every donor, an aliquot of PBMCs went through flow cytometry to measure the percentages of naive CD45RAhigh/CD27high T cells. The sample consisted of blood. The V gene is TRBV7-2 and the J gene is TRBJ2-1; there is no confident call for the D gene. The receptor was isolated from a woman in her sixties or seventies in good health. The DNA sequence follows: TGTGCCAGCAGCTTTTTCAACAATGAGCAGTTCTTC. It codes for CASSFFNNEQFF.